This T cell receptor (beta chain) was retrieved from a study of T cells in localized non-small cell lung cancer. General study results and limits: A higher density of T cells in blood coincided with extended overall survival. Paired adjacent lung recovered a median approximately 57 of the top 100 tumor clones. Clonality peaked in uninvolved adjacent lung rather than tumor.

This table comes from immunoSEQ multiplex PCR, and its TCRdb copy is limited to in-frame clones, with some not included. Of tens of thousands of clones in the sample, 86% were seen once. For this clone: Its matching antigen is unknown.

Per the germline V gene, CDR1 is SGHTA and CDR2 is FQGTGA. CDR3 length equals 14 residues. Trimming took 4 bases from V and 0 from J, leaving 6 bases between them. The gene calls are TRBV7-3 and TRBJ2-2; no definite D call. This TCR came from a male donor older than 55 with stage III squamous cell lung carcinoma. The sample in question was peripheral blood, obtained before any cancer treatment. The CDR3 coding sequence is TGTGCCAGCAGCTGGGGTACGAACACCGGGGAGCTGTTTTTT. Encoded protein: CASSWGTNTGELFF. Full variable domain (remainder filled in from reference TRBV7-3 and TRBJ2-2): GAGVSQTPSNKVTEKGKYVELRCDPISGHTALYWYRQSLGQGPEFLIYFQGTGAADDSGLPNDRFFAVRPEGSVSTLKIQRTERGDSAVYLCASSWGTNTGELFFGEGSRLTVL.